The T cell receptor beta chain under discussion was sequenced for a study of tumor-infiltrating lymphocytes in localized non-small cell lung cancer. This clone was picked up one time. Produced via immunoSEQ multiplex PCR; TCRdb's table is partial and in-frame only. The table shows some 10,000 clones, with roughly 80% occurring only once. The germline CDR1 and CDR2 sequences are SGHNT and YYREEE (reference sequence). The CDR3 has 15 amino acids. V dropped 0 bases and J dropped 2; count of bases not matched to a gene: 3. The sequenced sample was uninvolved lung tissue not adjacent to the tumor. The TCR sequence derives from a human donor with non-small cell lung cancer. The chain has TRBV5-4 and TRBJ2-7, with 9 nucleotides matching TRBD1. In nucleotides, the CDR3 is TGTGCCAGCAGCTTGGAACAGGGGGCTGCCTACGAGCAGTACTTC. Translating gives CASSLEQGAAYEQYF.